This T cell receptor beta chain was recorded in a study of T-cell reconstitution after alpha-beta-depleted transplantation in children. Study-wide points: Newly produced T cells mostly provided counts and TCRbeta diversity after one year, as hyperexpanded clones declined.

In its sample, this clonotype was seen a few times. The antigen is not known. Germline values: CDR1 SGHDN, CDR2 FVKESK. V lost 2 bases to trimming and J lost 6 bases, with 14 bases between them. CDR3 size: 14 residues. A TCRbeta library incorporating unique molecular identifiers was prepared. Using its own MiXCR run on the PCR reads, TCRdb lists one record per CDR3 protein. The data show a few hundred thousand distinct CDR3 sequences, 27% seen once. This TCR came from a boy under three years old with Wiskott-Aldrich syndrome, due to receive a stem cell transplant. V gene TRBV14 combines with J gene TRBJ2-7; D is ambiguous. This sample comprised PBMCs, obtained before TCRalphabeta/CD19-depleted stem cell transplant. The DNA for the CDR3 is TGTGCCAGCAGCCAAAGGCCGCCATTTCGCGAGCAGTACTTC. Its translation: CASSQRPPFREQYF. Drawing the rest from reference TRBV14 and TRBJ2-7, the complete variable domain is EAGVTQFPSHSVIEKGQTVTLRCDPISGHDNLYWYRRVMGKEIKFLLHFVKESKQDESGMPNNRFLAERTGGTYSTLKVQPAELEDSGVYFCASSQRPPFREQYFGPGTRLTVT.